This T cell receptor (beta chain) was sequenced for a study of shared clonotypes between healthy human individuals. General study results and limits: About 5% of naive CD4 clonotypes were shared across four donors.

This CDR3 region has 15 residues. Assay: immunoSEQ multiplex PCR; the TCRdb copy retains only in-frame clones and omits some. The sample holds fewer than 700,000 clones, 85% to 95% seen once. Selected positively for CCR7 and CD45RO-negative, naive CD8 cells excluded terminally differentiated effector memory CD45RA+ cells. Donors, healthy HIV-negative adults, lacked recent acute infections or vaccinations. Note on this clone: Its specificity is unknown.

The genes are TRBV21-1 and TRBJ1-2; no DNA check was done on the table's D call, TRBD1. TRBV21-1 is annotated as a pseudogene. The receptor's source is a woman aged 25 to 39 in good health. The sample taken for sequencing was naive CD8+ T cells sorted from blood. The CDR3 spells CASSKGNRVYYGYTF. The CDR3 DNA follows: TGTGCCAGCAGCAAAGGTAACAGGGTGTACTATGGCTACACCTTC.